The present entry profiles one TCR beta chain with its context. Its antigen is still unknown. This CDR3 spans 13 amino acids. V lost 3 bases and J lost 7, with 11 bases in between. Per the germline V gene, CDR1 is SGDLS and CDR2 is YYNGEE. Healthy bone marrow donors formed the donor group. Vbeta (60) and Jbeta (13) primers were used in the PCR. Clones were sequenced by immunoSEQ multiplex PCR, and TCRdb holds only the in-frame ones, with some missing. The table records about 190,000 clones, 75% to 90% of them present only once. This sample was taken from a study of cytomegalovirus exposure and HLA in healthy donors. Whole-study results and caveats: Most TCR sequences proved rare, with some public TCRs found in many donors. A later analysis by the authors found several of the most significant clusters apparently linked to common viral pathogens. 15,000 to 20,000 TCR beta sequences were associated with HLA alleles at 0.05 false discovery rate in a later analysis.

This TCR was recovered from a man aged 35-49 years in good health and CMV-seropositive. The genes are TRBV9 and TRBJ1-5; D perhaps matches TRBD1 (6 bases). Sequenced input: PBMCs. CDR3 DNA sequence: TGTGCCAGCAGCGCGGGACACTCCCAGCCCCAGCATTTT. Its translation: CASSAGHSQPQHF. Together with reference TRBV9 and TRBJ1-5, the CDR3 gives the full variable domain: DSGVTQTPKHLITATGQRVTLRCSPRSGDLSVYWYQQSLDQGLQFLIQYYNGEERAKGNILERFSAQQFPDLHSELNLSSLELGDSALYFCASSAGHSQPQHFGDGTRLSIL.